The sequence of this T cell receptor (beta chain) was determined in a study of identical twins' blood T cells. Trimming removed 3 bases at V and 5 bases at J, with 8 bases between. CDR3 length: 13 amino acids. CDR1 is SGHAT, CDR2 FQNNGV, per germline. One entry per CDR3 protein results from TCRdb running MiXCR on the 5' RACE reads. The repertoire includes hundreds of thousands of distinct CDR3 sequences, roughly 28% of them detected once, and roughly 6.1% sits in the top ten. The receptor's source is a woman between 18 and 50 years old in good health. The rearrangement joins TRBV11-2 to TRBJ2-4; no clear D. The sequenced sample was PBMCs. The CDR3 region has the DNA TGTGCCAGCAGCTTTGACCTCCAAAACATTCAGTACTTC. Protein product: CASSFDLQNIQYF.